One and the same sample provided the 30 T cell receptor beta chains below, sequenced in a study of blood T cell repertoires in COVID-19. Assay: immunoSEQ multiplex PCR; the TCRdb copy retains only in-frame clones and omits some. The data show about 310,000 clones, around 86% seen once. Sequencing used peripheral blood. The receptor set was obtained from a man aged 45-65 years with active or convalescent COVID-19.

V and J are TRBV2 and TRBJ2-7, with a tentative D call TRBD2 (7 bases). CDR3 length: 14 residues. Trimming removed 2 bases at V and 3 bases at J, with 11 bases between. Germline assignment: CDR1 SNHLY and CDR2 FYNNEI. The CDR3 protein is CASSEWGGHYEQYF. DNA of the CDR3: TGTGCCAGCAGTGAATGGGGGGGCCACTACGAGCAGTACTTC.

V usage is TRBV10-1 and J usage is TRBJ1-1; D remains ambiguous. Trimming cost V 11 bases and J 6 bases, with 7 bases left between them. This CDR3 is 9 amino acids long. CDR1 and CDR2 (germline): WNHNN, SYGVQD (reference sequence). CDR3: CAARAEAFF. In nucleotides, the CDR3 is TGCGCCGCGCGCGCTGAAGCTTTCTTT.

This chain connects TRBV28 to TRBJ2-1, with D possibly matching TRBD2 (7 bases). CDR1 and CDR2 from the germline V gene are MDHEN and SYDVKM. The CDR3 has 15 amino acids. Between the trimmed V and J ends, which lost 6 bases and 6 bases, there was a span of 18 bases. In nucleotides, the CDR3 is TGTGCCAGCAGGACCAGGGGAGGGACGCTCAATGAGCAGTTCTTC. Protein: CASRTRGGTLNEQFF.

This chain links TRBV28 with TRBJ2-2; 10 nucleotides align to TRBD1. This CDR3 has 16 amino acids. V trimming: 4 bases; J trimming: 5 bases; junction bases outside the gene matches: 7. Per germline, CDR1 MDHEN and CDR2 SYDVKM. The CDR3 DNA reads as TGTGCCAGCAGTTCCGGGACAGGGGTAGGAACCGGGGAGCTGTTTTTT. As protein: CASSSGTGVGTGELFF. Filled out from reference TRBV28 and TRBJ2-2, the complete variable domain reads DVKVTQSSRYLVKRTGEKVFLECVQDMDHENMFWYRQDPGLGLRLIYFSYDVKMKEKGDIPEGYSVSREKKERFSLILESASTNQTSMYLCASSSGTGVGTGELFFGEGSRLTVL.

The V and J genes are TRBV19 and TRBJ2-7; 11 bases map to TRBD2. The CDR3 sequence is 15 residues long. The J segment lost 3 bases and the V segment lost 3 bases, leaving 4 bases of the junction unmatched. The germline gives CDR1 LNHDA, CDR2 SQIVND (reference sequence). The CDR3 here is CASSMGLAVYYEQYF. CDR3 bases: TGTGCCAGTAGTATGGGACTAGCGGTCTACTACGAGCAGTACTTC.

The chain joins TRBV2 to TRBJ2-3, with 10 bases that match TRBD1. There are 13 residues in the CDR3. Germline CDR1 reads SNHLY; CDR2 reads FYNNEI. V lost 4 bases to trimming and J lost 6 bases; unmatched junction nucleotides: 1. In DNA form, the CDR3 reads TGTGCCAGCAGTGTGGACAGGGGGGATACGCAGTATTTT. Amino acids: CASSVDRGDTQYF.

The V call is TRBV5-4, the J call TRBJ2-3, with D maybe TRBD1 (5 bases). Germline V lookup: CDR1 SGHNT, CDR2 YYREEE (reference sequence). V was trimmed by 3 bases and J by 2 bases, leaving 10 bases between them. CDR3 length: 14 residues. CDR3 residues: CASSSQDSTDTQYF. The CDR3 DNA reads TGTGCCAGCAGCTCACAGGATTCCACAGATACGCAGTATTTT.

This clone showed up just once. CDR3 nucleotides: TGTGCCAGCAGCTTAAGTCAGGGGAGGGGTGGGAACACTGAAGCTTTCTTT. Translating gives CASSLSQGRGGNTEAFF. The chain uses TRBV7-9 and TRBJ1-1; D might be TRBD1 (6 bases). Per the germline V gene, CDR1 is SEHNR and CDR2 is FQNEAQ (reference sequence). V was clipped by 2 bases and J by 1 base, with 17 bases between them. This CDR3 has 17 amino acids.

The V and J genes are TRBV6-5 and TRBJ1-2; a possible D gene is TRBD1 (6 bases). With 7 bases removed from V and 2 bases from J, the gap between germline ends came to 17 bases. Germline V CDR1 and CDR2: MNHEY, SVGAGI. CDR3 length: 15 amino acids. CDR3 amino acids: CASKLGYRANYGYTF. For the CDR3, the DNA is TGTGCCAGCAAACTGGGTTACAGGGCCAACTATGGCTACACCTTC.

The chain is built from TRBV28 and TRBJ2-2; D is unresolved. Trimming took 7 bases from V and 1 from J, leaving 16 bases between them. The CDR3 is made up of 16 amino acids. Germline CDR1 MDHEN, CDR2 SYDVKM. DNA of the CDR3: TGTGCCAGCATTTCCCAACGAGTCCAGAACACCGGGGAGCTGTTTTTT. This sequence encodes CASISQRVQNTGELFF.

The genes are TRBV7-9 and TRBJ2-6; no clear D. This CDR3 region has 15 residues. The V gene lost 2 bases and the J gene lost 2 bases, with 7 bases spanning the gap. Per germline, CDR1 SEHNR and CDR2 FQNEAQ (reference sequence). CDR3 DNA sequence: TGTGCCAGCAGCTTAACGACTCCTGGGGCCAACGTCCTGACTTTC. Translation: CASSLTTPGANVLTF.

V gene TRBV6-5 combines with J gene TRBJ1-5, with TRBD1 matching over 7 bases. The CDR3 spans 15 residues. V was pared by 5 bases and J by 6 bases, with 10 bases of the junction left unmatched. Per the germline V gene, CDR1 is MNHEY and CDR2 is SVGAGI. CDR3 protein: CASSLGQDWSQPQHF. The CDR3 nucleotides read TGTGCCAGCAGTCTCGGACAGGACTGGAGTCAGCCCCAGCATTTT.

The chain couples TRBV2 to TRBJ1-5; no definite D call. In germline, CDR1 is SNHLY, CDR2 FYNNEI. The CDR3 length is 14 residues. Trimming removed 0 bases from V and 4 bases from J, with 7 bases in between. DNA of the CDR3: TGTGCCAGCAGTGAAGCGCTTCGGAATCAGCCCCAGCATTTT. Translating it yields CASSEALRNQPQHF.

The rearrangement joins TRBV2 to TRBJ2-5; the D gene is possibly TRBD1 (6 bases). The V gene's germline CDR1 is SNHLY and CDR2 FYNNEI. This CDR3 is built from 14 residues. V gave up 7 bases and J gave up 1 base, with 13 bases separating them. CDR3 DNA sequence: TGTGCCAGCACCGTCGGACAGTTCCAAGAGACCCAGTACTTC. Translation gives CASTVGQFQETQYF.

The chain combines TRBV5-6 with TRBJ2-7, with 10 nucleotides matching TRBD2. Germline V CDR1 and CDR2: SGHDT, YYEEEE. This CDR3 spans 15 amino acids. V was pared by 2 bases and J by 5 bases, with 7 bases of the junction left unmatched. The CDR3 DNA reads as TGTGCCAGCAGCTTAATAAGCGGGGGGGCTCACGAGCAGTACTTC. Amino acid sequence: CASSLISGGAHEQYF. Variable domain in full (rest from reference TRBV5-6 and TRBJ2-7): DAGVTQSPTHLIKTRGQQVTLRCSPKSGHDTVSWYQQALGQGPQFIFQYYEEEERQRGNFPDRFSGHQFPNYSSELNVNALLLGDSALYLCASSLISGGAHEQYFGPGTRLTVT.

This chain joins TRBV10-3 and TRBJ1-2; 8 nucleotides align to TRBD1. CDR3 length equals 18 residues. Germline CDR1 reads ENHRY; CDR2 reads SYGVKD. Trimming at V came to 2 bases and at J to 4 bases, leaving 15 bases not matched to a gene. CDR3 region: CAISENPGQGARVYGYTF. The DNA for the CDR3 is TGTGCCATCAGTGAGAACCCGGGGCAGGGGGCCCGAGTCTATGGCTACACCTTC.

This clone was observed a single time. The rearrangement links TRBV7-9 to TRBJ2-5; TRBD2 aligns across 7 bases. This CDR3 comprises 15 residues. With 4 bases clipped from V and 1 base from J, the junction kept 6 bases outside the gene matches. The germline V gene encodes CDR1 SEHNR and CDR2 FQNEAQ (reference sequence). CDR3 DNA: TGTGCCAGCAGCTCAATCCCGGGGGGCCAAGAGACCCAGTACTTC. This sequence encodes CASSSIPGGQETQYF.

The CDR3 nucleotides read TGTGCCAGCAGCCCCGGACTAGCTGGAGAGACCCAGTACTTC. It codes for CASSPGLAGETQYF. The chain has TRBV7-9 and TRBJ2-5, with 8 positions matching TRBD2. The V gene's germline CDR1 is SEHNR and CDR2 FQNEAQ (reference sequence). Germline trimming cut 5 bases from V and 4 bases from J; bases unmatched to any gene: 6. The CDR3 is made up of 14 amino acids.

This clone appeared once. V usage is TRBV25-1 and J usage is TRBJ2-3; no clear D. Between the trimmed V and J ends, which lost 1 base and 7 bases, there was a span of 6 bases. The CDR3 consists of 12 residues. Germline CDR1 MGHDK, CDR2 SYGVNS. CDR3 protein: CASSEWAYTQYF. The CDR3 region has the DNA TGTGCCAGCAGTGAATGGGCTTATACGCAGTATTTT.

This clone was seen only once. The genes are TRBV5-1 and TRBJ2-1; 7 nucleotides line up with TRBD2. This CDR3 has 15 amino acids. Per germline, CDR1 SGHRS and CDR2 YFSETQ. After removal of 4 bases from V and 4 bases from J, the junction contained 8 bases not matched to a gene. The CDR3: CASSGGTTPYNEQFF. The CDR3, as DNA: TGCGCCAGCAGCGGGGGGACTACTCCGTACAATGAGCAGTTCTTC.

This clone was counted a single time. The gene calls are TRBV5-4 and TRBJ1-1, with TRBD1 identical over 7 bases. The ends lost 4 bases at V and 3 bases at J; junction bases unmatched: 9. Per the germline V gene, CDR1 is SGHNT and CDR2 is YYREEE (reference sequence). This CDR3 has 15 amino acids. DNA for the CDR3: TGTGCCAGCAGCGGGGACAGAACCGACTACACTGAAGCTTTCTTT. Translating it yields CASSGDRTDYTEAFF.

The chain uses TRBV3-1 (or the pseudogene TRBV3-2) and TRBJ2-7; D is unresolved. Trimming stripped 0 bases from V and 2 bases from J, with 8 bases between. From germline, CDR1 is LGHDT and CDR2 YNNKEL (reference sequence). There are 14 residues in the CDR3. CDR3 in DNA: TGTGCCAGCAGCCAAGATCTCCCAGCCTACGAGCAGTACTTC. This codes for CASSQDLPAYEQYF.

The chain is built from TRBV6-5 and TRBJ1-2; the D is unclear. V lost 2 bases to trimming and J lost 1 base, with 8 bases between them. Germline lookup yields CDR1 MNHEY and CDR2 SVGAGI. The CDR3 consists of 14 residues. The CDR3 protein is CASSYGGRNYGYTF. CDR3 nucleotide sequence: TGTGCCAGCAGTTACGGCGGCCGTAACTATGGCTACACCTTC.

The DNA of the CDR3 is TGTGCCAGCTCACCGGGACTAGCGGGCAACGAGCAGTTCTTC. This encodes CASSPGLAGNEQFF. The chain employs TRBV18 and TRBJ2-1; 12 bases agree with TRBD2. Per germline, CDR1 KGHSH and CDR2 LQKENI. The CDR3 runs 14 residues. Unmatched junction bases numbered 4, after V lost 3 bases and J lost 10 bases.

V gene TRBV19 combines with J gene TRBJ1-1, with a possible D match to TRBD1 (5 bases). Per germline, CDR1 LNHDA and CDR2 SQIVND (reference sequence). The CDR3 has 14 residues. Trimming left V 3 bases short and J 3 bases short, with 11 bases between. CDR3 residues: CASSIGGRDTEAFF. CDR3 DNA sequence: TGTGCCAGTAGTATCGGGGGGAGAGACACTGAAGCTTTCTTT.

The V and J genes are TRBV28 and TRBJ2-7; perhaps TRBD1 as D (6 bases). The V gene lost 5 bases and the J gene lost 5 bases, with 22 bases spanning the gap. The length of the CDR3 is 16 residues. Germline loops: CDR1 MDHEN, CDR2 SYDVKM. The CDR3 nucleotides read TGTGCCAGCAGTCTTACATCCGGGACAACTCATAACGAGCAGTACTTC. It is translated as CASSLTSGTTHNEQYF. The complete variable domain, with remaining parts taken from reference TRBV28 and TRBJ2-7, reads DVKVTQSSRYLVKRTGEKVFLECVQDMDHENMFWYRQDPGLGLRLIYFSYDVKMKEKGDIPEGYSVSREKKERFSLILESASTNQTSMYLCASSLTSGTTHNEQYFGPGTRLTVT.

The rearrangement joins TRBV4-1 to TRBJ1-2, with D tentatively TRBD1 (5 bases). V was trimmed by 2 bases and J by 4 bases, leaving 11 bases between them. CDR1 and CDR2 from the germline V gene are MGHRA and YSYEKL. This CDR3 region has 14 residues. CDR3 sequence: CASSQSGRAYGYTF. DNA for the CDR3: TGCGCCAGCAGCCAATCTGGCAGGGCCTATGGCTACACCTTC.

The rearrangement uses TRBV2 and TRBJ2-2, with a possible D match to TRBD2 (5 bases). Germline CDR1 is SNHLY and CDR2 is FYNNEI. The length of the CDR3 is 15 residues. V gave up 8 bases and J gave up 5 bases, with 18 bases separating them. CDR3 residues: CASAPEGLATGELFF. The CDR3 region has the DNA TGTGCCAGCGCCCCCGAGGGTTTAGCAACCGGGGAGCTGTTTTTT. Full variable domain (rest looked up from reference TRBV2 and TRBJ2-2): EPEVTQTPSHQVTQMGQEVILRCVPISNHLYFYWYRQILGQKVEFLVSFYNNEISEKSEIFDDQFSVERPDGSNFTLKIRSTKLEDSAMYFCASAPEGLATGELFFGEGSRLTVL.

The chain employs TRBV27 and TRBJ1-2, with a tentative D call TRBD1 (5 bases). This CDR3 region has 12 residues. V lost 6 bases and J 6 bases, leaving 11 bases between the germline ends. In germline, CDR1 is MNHEY, CDR2 SMNVEV (reference sequence). The CDR3, as DNA: TGTGCCAGCAGAACCGCGGGGGATGGCTACACCTTC. Its protein product is CASRTAGDGYTF.

The rearrangement links TRBV5-1 to TRBJ1-2, with 7 bases matching TRBD1. With 4 bases clipped from V and 4 bases from J, the junction kept 10 bases outside the gene matches. From germline, CDR1 is SGHRS and CDR2 YFSETQ. This CDR3 spans 15 amino acids. The CDR3 region is CASSMIDREGYGYTF. CDR3 bases: TGCGCCAGCAGCATGATAGACAGGGAAGGCTATGGCTACACCTTC.